The rows below give T cell receptor beta chains drawn from one sample of a study of T-cell memory formation after mild COVID-19. TCRdb reprocessed the 5' RACE reads via MiXCR and lists one record per CDR3 protein. Of about 360,000 distinct CDR3 sequences listed, approximately 12% are singletons. The specimen was PBMCs or a T cell subset sorted from them (not recorded which). The receptor set was obtained from a man younger than 35 who had mild COVID-19 (a few samples of this study predate the infection). Cell type and time point are not known. Each CDR3 is given with its conserved first and last residue. D genes are given only for firm matches. Not every row has a clone size; where given, it reads once, few, many or a size class.

J: TRBJ2-5
size: few
D: .
V: TRBV27
DNA: TGTGCCAGCAGGAAGGCCACTAGCATCACAGAGACCCAGTACTTC
CDR3: CASRKATSITETQYF

J: TRBJ1-1
size: .
D: .
V: TRBV15
DNA: TGTGCCACCAGCAGAGACTTCGAACGGTGGACTGAAGCTTTCTTT
CDR3: CATSRDFERWTEAFF

J: TRBJ2-2
size: .
D: .
V: TRBV15
DNA: TGTGCCACCAATAAGGGGGTGAACACCGGGGAGCTGTTTTTT
CDR3: CATNKGVNTGELFF

J: TRBJ2-4
size: .
D: .
V: TRBV7-9
DNA: TGTGCCAGCAGCAAGGACAGTTCAAAAAACATTCAGTACTTC
CDR3: CASSKDSSKNIQYF

J: TRBJ2-1
size: few
D: TRBD2
V: TRBV20-1
DNA: TGCAGTGCTAGAGAACGGGGGGGCAGAAATGAGCAGTTCTTC
CDR3: CSARERGGRNEQFF

J: TRBJ2-3
size: .
D: .
V: TRBV2
DNA: TGTGCCAGCACCCCAGGGACGGGAGATACGCAGTATTTT
CDR3: CASTPGTGDTQYF

J: TRBJ2-1
size: .
D: TRBD2
V: TRBV7-9
DNA: TGTGCCAGCGCCGGGAGGGGTTCTATCTACAATGAGCAGTTCTTC
CDR3: CASAGRGSIYNEQFF

J: TRBJ2-2
size: .
D: TRBD1
V: TRBV5-1
DNA: TGCGCCAGCAGCCCAGGGGGATTGAACACCGGGGAGCTGTTTTTT
CDR3: CASSPGGLNTGELFF

J: TRBJ2-1
size: few
D: TRBD1
V: TRBV9
DNA: TGTGCCAGCAGCCCGCCCCCCAGACAGGGGACCTCCTACAATGAGCAGTTCTTC
CDR3: CASSPPPRQGTSYNEQFF

J: TRBJ2-7
size: few
D: TRBD1
V: TRBV11-2
DNA: TGTGCCAGCAGCGTTACCGGGACAGTCTACGAGCAGTACTTC
CDR3: CASSVTGTVYEQYF

J: TRBJ1-1
size: many
D: .
V: TRBV6-2/TRBV6-3
DNA: TGTGCCAGCCGCCGATTGAACACTGAAGCTTTCTTT
CDR3: CASRRLNTEAFF

J: TRBJ1-1
size: .
D: .
V: TRBV20-1
DNA: TGCAGTGCTAACGGCTACACTGAAGCTTTCTTT
CDR3: CSANGYTEAFF

J: TRBJ2-5
size: few
D: TRBD1
V: TRBV7-3
DNA: TGTGCCAGCAGCCCATCGACAGGGAAAGAGACCCAGTACTTC
CDR3: CASSPSTGKETQYF

J: TRBJ2-5
size: many
D: .
V: TRBV24-1
DNA: TGTGCCACCAGTGCGTCCCGGTGGGGGAGCCAAGAGACCCAGTACTTC
CDR3: CATSASRWGSQETQYF

J: TRBJ1-6
size: few
D: TRBD1
V: TRBV6-2/TRBV6-3
DNA: TGTGCCAGCAGACGAAGACAGGGCACCCTCCACTTT
CDR3: CASRRRQGTLHF

J: TRBJ1-3
size: few
D: .
V: TRBV29-1
DNA: TGCAGCGTTGTAAAGTTGCGGAGAGGACACACCATATATTTT
CDR3: CSVVKLRRGHTIYF

J: TRBJ2-5
size: .
D: TRBD1
V: TRBV6-2/TRBV6-3
DNA: TGTGCCAGCAGTTTACCGACAGGGCCGCGAGAGACCCAGTACTTC
CDR3: CASSLPTGPRETQYF

J: TRBJ1-6
size: few
D: .
V: TRBV7-3
DNA: TGTGCCAGCAGCTTAACCCGGGCAAAGGGGTCACCCCTCCACTTT
CDR3: CASSLTRAKGSPLHF

J: TRBJ1-5
size: few
D: .
V: TRBV12-3/TRBV12-4
DNA: TGTGCCAGCAGTTTAAGGTTGGATCAGCCCCAGCATTTT
CDR3: CASSLRLDQPQHF

J: TRBJ2-3
size: few
D: TRBD2
V: TRBV7-3
DNA: TGTGCCAGCAGCCCCCTTGTAGCGGGGGACACAGATACGCAGTATTTT
CDR3: CASSPLVAGDTDTQYF

J: TRBJ1-5
size: .
D: .
V: TRBV12-3/TRBV12-4
DNA: TGTGCCAGCAGTCCACAAACGCCAAATTTGGGTCAGCCCCAGCATTTT
CDR3: CASSPQTPNLGQPQHF

J: TRBJ1-2
size: many
D: TRBD1
V: TRBV7-2
DNA: TGTGCCAGCAGCCCGGACAGGAGTGGTGCGTATGGCTACACCTTC
CDR3: CASSPDRSGAYGYTF

J: TRBJ1-2
size: few
D: TRBD1
V: TRBV12-3/TRBV12-4
DNA: TGTGCCAGCAGATCACAGGGGGGCAACTATGGCTACACCTTC
CDR3: CASRSQGGNYGYTF

J: TRBJ2-1
size: .
D: .
V: TRBV2
DNA: TGTGCCAGCCTCCCCGTGGATGTGGATGAGCAGTTCTTC
CDR3: CASLPVDVDEQFF

J: TRBJ2-1
size: many
D: .
V: TRBV7-6
DNA: TGTGCCAGCAGCTTAGGTGAGATCTCCTACAATGAGCAGTTCTTC
CDR3: CASSLGEISYNEQFF

J: TRBJ2-3
size: .
D: .
V: TRBV3-1
DNA: TGTGCCAGCAGCACAGCCACAGATACGCAGTATTTT
CDR3: CASSTATDTQYF

J: TRBJ1-3
size: few
D: TRBD1
V: TRBV9
DNA: TGTGCCAGCAGCATTAGGGGGGACAGGCCTCTCTCTGGAAACACCATATATTTT
CDR3: CASSIRGDRPLSGNTIYF

J: TRBJ1-2
size: .
D: .
V: TRBV6-5
DNA: TGTGCCAGCACCAAGGACGGACGGAACTATGGCTACACCTTC
CDR3: CASTKDGRNYGYTF

J: TRBJ1-5
size: .
D: TRBD1
V: TRBV5-5
DNA: TGTGCCAGCAGCGGGACAGACGGTAGAGATCAGCCCCAGCATTTT
CDR3: CASSGTDGRDQPQHF

J: TRBJ2-1
size: few
D: .
V: TRBV4-3
DNA: TGCGCCAGCAGCCAAGATTCCCGAGCATCCTCTCTCAATGAGCAGTTCTTC
CDR3: CASSQDSRASSLNEQFF

J: TRBJ1-5
size: .
D: TRBD1
V: TRBV20-1
DNA: TGCAGTGCAACGGGACAGGGCTTCAATCAGCCCCAGCATTTT
CDR3: CSATGQGFNQPQHF

J: TRBJ2-7
size: .
D: .
V: TRBV9
DNA: TGTGCCAGCAGCGTAGGGGTCCCAGGCCCCTACGAGCAGTACTTC
CDR3: CASSVGVPGPYEQYF

J: TRBJ1-1
size: .
D: .
V: TRBV19
DNA: TGTGCCAGTACCCATCGGACGGGAAACACTGAAGCTTTCTTT
CDR3: CASTHRTGNTEAFF

J: TRBJ1-1
size: .
D: .
V: TRBV13
DNA: TGTGCCAGCAGCTTAGGCAGGGGAAGGAACACTGAAGCTTTCTTT
CDR3: CASSLGRGRNTEAFF

J: TRBJ2-5
size: .
D: TRBD1
V: TRBV5-5
DNA: TGTGCCAGCAGCGGCAGGGGGCGGGAAGAGACCCAGTACTTC
CDR3: CASSGRGREETQYF